This T cell receptor (beta chain) was sequenced for a study of T-cell reconstitution after alpha-beta-depleted transplantation in children. Preparation of the TCRbeta library involved a method that used unique molecular identifiers. TCRdb re-called the PCR reads through MiXCR, storing one row per CDR3 protein. The profile shows roughly 120,000 distinct CDR3 sequences, under 30% of them singletons. CDR1 DFQATT and CDR2 SNEGSKA come from the germline V gene (reference sequence). The CDR3 runs 13 residues. V lost 1 base and J 0 bases, leaving 5 bases between the germline ends. Study results and caveats: TCRbeta diversity was high at day 60 in some patients (a result of surviving recipient T cells and thymic progenitors). By about two months after transplant, alpha-beta T cells reportedly arose from several hundred graft clones that had expanded.

The table lists this clonotype with many counts. What it recognizes is unknown. The V and J genes are TRBV20-1 and TRBJ2-3, with unresolved D. The source is a male patient under 10 years old who had a stem cell transplant for chronic granulomatous disease, so the T cells may come from the graft donor. This sample comprised PBMCs, mostly from graft donor cells, obtained 180 days after TCRalphabeta/CD19-depleted stem cell transplant. This CDR3 reads CSARGSSTDTQYF. The CDR3 region has the DNA TGCAGTGCTAGAGGGTCTAGCACAGATACGCAGTATTTT.